Listed below are T cell receptor beta chains from one sample, sequenced in a study of blood T cell repertoires in COVID-19. Method: immunoSEQ multiplex PCR; TCRdb's copy keeps in-frame clones and lacks some. The profile shows approximately 150,000 clones, around nine tenths of them singletons. The sample was peripheral blood. All receptors derive from a woman in her forties or fifties with active or convalescent COVID-19. Both conserved end residues are part of each CDR3. D genes are given only for firm matches. The size field is filled for only some rows; it gives once, few, many or a size class.

j_gene,v_gene,abundance,d_gene,CDR3nt,CDR3aa
TRBJ2-1,TRBV4-1,-,TRBD2,TGCGCCAGCAGCTCCCCCTGGGGTAGCGGGAGGGTCCTGGGGAATGAGCAGTTCTTC,CASSSPWGSGRVLGNEQFF
TRBJ2-4,TRBV28,-,TRBD2,TGTGCCAGCAGTTTGGGGGGGGAAAACATTCAGTACTTC,CASSLGGENIQYF
TRBJ2-1,TRBV11-2,-,TRBD2,TGTGCCAGCAGCCCCTTAGCGGGGTCTCGGAATGAGCAGTTCTTC,CASSPLAGSRNEQFF
TRBJ1-2,TRBV6-6,-,TRBD1,TGTGCCAGCAGTTACCCGTCCCGGGACAGGGCTCGGGGCTACACCTTC,CASSYPSRDRARGYTF
TRBJ1-5,TRBV28,-,-,TGTGCCAGCAGTTCCACCACTAGCCGTCAGCCCCAGCATTTT,CASSSTTSRQPQHF
TRBJ1-5,TRBV27,-,TRBD1,TGTGCCAGCAGTTTAGCCGGGACAGGGATTTATAGCAATCAGCCCCAGCATTTT,CASSLAGTGIYSNQPQHF
TRBJ2-1,TRBV24-1,-,TRBD2,TGTGCCACCAGTGAGACCAACCAAGCGGGGCTCTACAATGAGCAGTTCTTC,CATSETNQAGLYNEQFF
TRBJ2-3,TRBV6-2/TRBV6-3,-,TRBD1,TGTGCCAGCAGTCCGGGACAGGGGGGGGTAACAGATACGCAGTATTTT,CASSPGQGGVTDTQYF
TRBJ1-1,TRBV7-2,-,-,TGTGCCAGCAGCTTAGGTAGCGGGGGTGTGGGGGCTTTCTTT,CASSLGSGGVGAFF
TRBJ2-1,TRBV19,-,TRBD2,TGTGCCAGTAGTCACCGGCTAGCGGGAGAGGTTGAGCAGTTCTTC,CASSHRLAGEVEQFF
TRBJ2-7,TRBV5-1,-,TRBD1,TGCGCCAGCAGCCCGAGGGACAGGGGGCAATACGAGCAGTACTTC,CASSPRDRGQYEQYF
TRBJ2-1,TRBV24-1,-,TRBD2,TGTGCCACCAGTGATTCCACTGCGGGGGGTTCCTACAATGAGCAGTTCTTC,CATSDSTAGGSYNEQFF
TRBJ1-2,TRBV19,-,-,TGTGCCAGTAGTTCAGGGTGGGGCTATGGCTACACCTTC,CASSSGWGYGYTF
TRBJ1-1,TRBV18,-,-,TGTGCCACCTCACGGGCGGGGATGAACACTGAAGCTTTCTTT,CATSRAGMNTEAFF
TRBJ1-2,TRBV24-1,-,-,TGTGCCACCAGTGATTTCTCCACCGGCTATGGCTACACCTTC,CATSDFSTGYGYTF
TRBJ1-6,TRBV4-3,-,-,TGCGCCAGCAGCCAAGAATCAAAGGGGAGGACACCCCTCCACTTT,CASSQESKGRTPLHF
TRBJ2-3,TRBV11-2,-,TRBD2,TGTGCCAGCAGCTTAGACGTAGCGGGGGGAGCAGATACGCAGTATTTT,CASSLDVAGGADTQYF
TRBJ2-7,TRBV28,few,-,TGTGCCAGCAGTTCCCCCGACAGACTCATTTCCTACGAGCAGTACTTC,CASSSPDRLISYEQYF
TRBJ2-6,TRBV2,-,-,TGTGCCAGCAGTGGGGTGCGGGGGGCCAACGTCCTGACTTTC,CASSGVRGANVLTF
TRBJ1-2,TRBV28,-,-,TGTGCCAGCAGTCCGACAGTCTATGGCTACACCTTC,CASSPTVYGYTF
TRBJ1-2,TRBV29-1,-,-,TGCAGCGTTGAAGAGTCCCGGGTTAGCTACACCTTC,CSVEESRVSYTF
TRBJ2-3,TRBV5-4,-,-,TGTGCCAGCAGCTTGGATCCTAGCGGCACAGATACGCAGTATTTT,CASSLDPSGTDTQYF
TRBJ2-7,TRBV23-1,-,-,TGCGCCAGCAGTCCTCTTGGGAGCTACGAGCAGTACTTC,CASSPLGSYEQYF
TRBJ1-1,TRBV28,-,TRBD1,TGTGCCAGCAGTTCATACGACAGGGGACGGCAGTTAGGAGCTTTCTTT,CASSSYDRGRQLGAFF
TRBJ2-1,TRBV5-1,-,-,TGCGCCAGCAGCTTGAGATCGCTAGCCAACAATGAGCAGTTCTTC,CASSLRSLANNEQFF
TRBJ1-2,TRBV28,-,TRBD1,TGTGCCAGCAGCCCAGGAGGGGGCGGGAACTATGGCTACACCTTC,CASSPGGGGNYGYTF
TRBJ1-1,TRBV27,-,-,TGTGCCAGCAGTTCGTCTATCCAGGATAGGGGAGCTTTCTTT,CASSSSIQDRGAFF
TRBJ1-1,TRBV27,-,-,TGTGCCAGCAGTCCGGAGGGTAGGGCTGAAGCTTTCTTT,CASSPEGRAEAFF
TRBJ1-1,TRBV6-2/TRBV6-3,-,-,TGTGCCAGCAGTTACACGGGGGGGGGCACTGAAGCTTTCTTT,CASSYTGGGTEAFF